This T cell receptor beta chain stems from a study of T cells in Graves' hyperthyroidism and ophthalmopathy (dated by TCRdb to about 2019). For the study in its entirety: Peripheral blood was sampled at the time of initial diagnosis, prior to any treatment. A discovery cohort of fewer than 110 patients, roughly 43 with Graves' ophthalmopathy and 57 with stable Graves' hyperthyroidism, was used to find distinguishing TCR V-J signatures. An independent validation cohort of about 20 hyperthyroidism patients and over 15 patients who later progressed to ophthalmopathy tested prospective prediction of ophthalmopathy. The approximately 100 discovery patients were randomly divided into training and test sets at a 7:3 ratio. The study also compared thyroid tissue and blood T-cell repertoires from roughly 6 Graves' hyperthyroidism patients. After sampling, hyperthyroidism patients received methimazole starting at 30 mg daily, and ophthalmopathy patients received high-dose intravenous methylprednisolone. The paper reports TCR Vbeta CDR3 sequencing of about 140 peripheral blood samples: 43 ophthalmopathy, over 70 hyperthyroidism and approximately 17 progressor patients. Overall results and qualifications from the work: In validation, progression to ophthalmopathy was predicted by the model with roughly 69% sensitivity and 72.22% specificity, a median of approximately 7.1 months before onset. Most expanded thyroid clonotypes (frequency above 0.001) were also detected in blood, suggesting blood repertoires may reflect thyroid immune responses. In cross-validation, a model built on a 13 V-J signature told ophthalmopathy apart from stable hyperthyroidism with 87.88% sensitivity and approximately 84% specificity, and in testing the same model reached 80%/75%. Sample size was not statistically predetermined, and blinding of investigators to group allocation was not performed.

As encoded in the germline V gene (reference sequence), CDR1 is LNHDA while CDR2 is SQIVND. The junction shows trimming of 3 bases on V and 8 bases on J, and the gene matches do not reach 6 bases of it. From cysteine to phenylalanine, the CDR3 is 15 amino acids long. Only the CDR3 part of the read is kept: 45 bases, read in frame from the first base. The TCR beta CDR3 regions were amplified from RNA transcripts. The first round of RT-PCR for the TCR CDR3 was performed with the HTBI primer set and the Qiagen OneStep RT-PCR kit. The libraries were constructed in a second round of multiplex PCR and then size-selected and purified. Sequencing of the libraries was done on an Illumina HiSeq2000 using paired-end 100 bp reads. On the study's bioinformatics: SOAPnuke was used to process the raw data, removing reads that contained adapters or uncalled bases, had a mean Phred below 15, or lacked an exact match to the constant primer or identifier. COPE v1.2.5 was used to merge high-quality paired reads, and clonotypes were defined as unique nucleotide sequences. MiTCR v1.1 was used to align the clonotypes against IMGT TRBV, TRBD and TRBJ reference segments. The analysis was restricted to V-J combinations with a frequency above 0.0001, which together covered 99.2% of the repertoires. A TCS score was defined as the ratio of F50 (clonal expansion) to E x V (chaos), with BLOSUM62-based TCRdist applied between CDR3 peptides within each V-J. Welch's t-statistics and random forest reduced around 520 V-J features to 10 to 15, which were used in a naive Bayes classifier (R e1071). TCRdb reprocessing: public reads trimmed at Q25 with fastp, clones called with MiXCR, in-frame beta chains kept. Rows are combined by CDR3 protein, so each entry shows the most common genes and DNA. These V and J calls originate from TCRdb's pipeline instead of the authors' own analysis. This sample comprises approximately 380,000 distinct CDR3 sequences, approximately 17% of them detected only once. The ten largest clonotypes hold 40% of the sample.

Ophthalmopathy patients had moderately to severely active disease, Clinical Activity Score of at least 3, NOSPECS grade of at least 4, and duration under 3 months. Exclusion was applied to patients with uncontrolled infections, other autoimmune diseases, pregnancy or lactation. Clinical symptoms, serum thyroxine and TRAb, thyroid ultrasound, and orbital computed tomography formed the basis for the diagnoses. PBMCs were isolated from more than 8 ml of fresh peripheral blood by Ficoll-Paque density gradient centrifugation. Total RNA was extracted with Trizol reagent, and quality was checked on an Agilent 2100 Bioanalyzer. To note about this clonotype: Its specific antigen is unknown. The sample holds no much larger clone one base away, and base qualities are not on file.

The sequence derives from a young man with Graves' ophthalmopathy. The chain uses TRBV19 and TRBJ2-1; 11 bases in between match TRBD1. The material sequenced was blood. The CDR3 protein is CASSMGTGGFDEQFF. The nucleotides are TGTGCCAGTAGTATGGGGACAGGGGGGTTCGATGAGCAGTTCTTC.